The 22 T cell receptor beta chains in this list originate from one sample, sequenced in a study of identical twins. MiXCR, run by TCRdb on the 5' RACE reads, gives a single entry per CDR3 protein. The sample contains hundreds of thousands of distinct CDR3 sequences, approximately 6% of which appear only once. What was sequenced was naive T cells sorted from blood. The receptors here all came from a man aged 18 to 35 in good health.

This clonotype was found many times. This sequence joins TRBV20-1 and TRBJ1-6; D is possibly TRBD1 (5 bases). The CDR3 sequence is 15 residues long. Trimming cost V 3 bases and J 6 bases, with 15 bases left between them. CDR1 DFQATT and CDR2 SNEGSKA come from the germline V gene (reference sequence). The CDR3 bases are TGCAGTGCTAGGGGGCCCTTTGGGGTTAATTCACCCCTCCACTTT. Residues: CSARGPFGVNSPLHF.

The table lists this clonotype with a few counts. The J gene is TRBJ1-5, the V gene TRBV6-1, with a weak D call TRBD1 (6 bases). The CDR3 extends over 15 amino acids. Per the germline V gene, CDR1 is MNHNS and CDR2 is SASEGT. Trimming pared 6 bases from V and 0 bases from J, leaving 12 bases between. CDR3 protein: CASRDSLLSNQPQHF. For the CDR3, the DNA is TGTGCCAGCAGGGACAGTCTACTTAGCAATCAGCCCCAGCATTTT.

This clonotype was seen more than once but under ten times. The chain joins TRBV7-3 to TRBJ2-2, with TRBD2 matching over 7 bases. CDR1 SGHTA and CDR2 FQGTGA come from the germline V gene. CDR3 length: 16 residues. V lost 5 bases to trimming and J lost 3 bases; unmatched junction nucleotides: 9. The CDR3 spells CASSRRLRGDTGELFF. The CDR3 bases are TGTGCCAGCAGCAGACGCCTCCGGGGGGACACCGGGGAGCTGTTTTTT.

This clonotype was seen a handful of times. The rearrangement joins TRBV7-2 to TRBJ2-7, with 12 bases lining up with TRBD1. The CDR3 extends over 16 amino acids. Germline CDR1 and CDR2: SGHTA and FQGNSA. J was trimmed by 6 bases and V by 2 bases; bases with no gene match: 8. The CDR3 here is CASSLRPGQGAREQYF. The DNA for the CDR3 is TGTGCCAGCAGCTTAAGACCGGGACAGGGGGCTCGCGAGCAGTACTTC.

This clonotype was seen many times. This chain uses TRBV5-1 with TRBJ2-1; no clear D gene. V shed 0 bases and J shed 11 bases, with 9 bases lying between them. The CDR3 runs to 12 residues. Germline V gives CDR1 SGHRS, CDR2 YFSETQ. As DNA, the CDR3 is TGCGCCAGCAGCTTGGATAAACTACAGCAGTTCTTC. As protein: CASSLDKLQQFF.

The rearrangement uses TRBV19 and TRBJ2-7; 7 bases agree with TRBD1. The CDR3 runs to 17 residues. Germline V gives CDR1 LNHDA, CDR2 SQIVND (reference sequence). The V and J ends lost 6 bases and 0 bases, in that order; junction bases with no gene match: 14. The DNA for the CDR3 is TGTGCCAGTAGCCTTGTGAGGCCGACAGGGATCTCCTACGAGCAGTACTTC. Residues: CASSLVRPTGISYEQYF.

This clonotype was detected many times. The chain links TRBV12-3 or TRBV12-4 to TRBJ2-6; D not certain. The CDR3 loop spans 15 amino acids. Trimming stripped 5 bases from V and 2 bases from J, with 10 bases between. CDR3 amino acids: CASSPPRPGANVLTF. The CDR3 coding sequence is TGTGCCAGCAGTCCCCCTCGCCCTGGGGCCAACGTCCTGACTTTC.

This clonotype has a count of ten or more. The chain has TRBV12-3 or TRBV12-4 and TRBJ2-5; 12 nucleotides agree with TRBD2. This CDR3 is 14 amino acids long. The V gene end was trimmed by 6 bases and the J gene end by 7 bases; junction bases not matched to a gene: 6. The CDR3 coding sequence is TGTGCCAGCAGGCGACTAGCGGGGGCCGGGACCCAGTACTTC. Translating gives CASRRLAGAGTQYF.

There are many counts of this clonotype. The rearrangement joins TRBV12-3 or TRBV12-4 to TRBJ1-5; no clear D. Trimming shortened V by 3 bases and J by 5 bases, and 8 bases separated the two germline ends. CDR3 size: 13 residues. As DNA, the CDR3 is TGTGCCAGCAGTTTCGCCCAGTATCAGCCCCAGCATTTT. Protein: CASSFAQYQPQHF.

This clonotype was counted between two and nine times. This sequence joins TRBV9 and TRBJ2-5; 10 bases are a match to TRBD2. This CDR3 is built from 17 residues. CDR1 and CDR2 from the germline V gene are SGDLS and YYNGEE. V lost 0 bases to trimming and J lost 5 bases; unmatched junction nucleotides: 10. The CDR3 DNA sequence: TGTGCCAGCAGCGTAGGAACTAGCGGGACCGGAGAGGAGACCCAGTACTTC. This codes for CASSVGTSGTGEETQYF.

The table lists this clonotype with a few counts. V gene TRBV5-1 combines with J gene TRBJ2-3, with 9 bases lining up with TRBD2. From germline, CDR1 is SGHRS and CDR2 YFSETQ. The CDR3 contains 15 residues. V gave up 7 bases and J gave up 1 base; unmatched junction bases: 7. The CDR3 here is CASGIAGVGTDTQYF. In DNA, the CDR3 is TGCGCCAGCGGAATAGCGGGAGTGGGCACAGATACGCAGTATTTT.

At least ten counts were recorded for this clonotype. The rearrangement uses TRBV12-3 or TRBV12-4 and TRBJ2-1, with 8 bases that match TRBD2. CDR3 length: 15 amino acids. The J segment lost 5 bases and the V segment lost 1 base, leaving 4 bases of the junction unmatched. DNA for the CDR3: TGTGCCAGCAGTTTAGACGGGAGGGTTAACAATGAGCAGTTCTTC. Protein sequence: CASSLDGRVNNEQFF.

V and J are TRBV7-2 and TRBJ2-7, with TRBD2 matching over 7 bases. The CDR3 totals 16 residues. CDR1 is SGHTA, CDR2 FQGNSA, per germline. Trimming removed 5 bases from V and 0 bases from J; junction bases left unmatched: 10. CDR3 residues: CASSPSPGLDSYEQYF. CDR3 in DNA: TGTGCCAGCAGCCCCTCGCCCGGACTAGACTCCTACGAGCAGTACTTC.

In this sample, this clonotype turned up many times. CDR3 in amino acids: CASSLGEAPLHF. In DNA, the CDR3 is TGTGCCAGCAGCCTAGGGGAGGCACCCCTCCACTTT. The gene calls are TRBV5-6 and TRBJ1-6; D may be TRBD1 (5 bases). CDR3 size: 12 residues. The germline V gene encodes CDR1 SGHDT and CDR2 YYEEEE. V was trimmed by 4 bases and J by 11 bases, leaving 10 bases between them.

At least ten counts were recorded for this clonotype. The rearrangement links TRBV12-3 or TRBV12-4 to TRBJ2-1; possibly TRBD2 for D (5 bases). V gave up 4 bases and J gave up 6 bases, with 25 bases separating them. This CDR3 is built from 18 residues. This chain's CDR3 is CASSSRGMAYSSRNEQFF. CDR3 DNA: TGTGCCAGCAGTTCCCGGGGAATGGCATATTCATCACGCAATGAGCAGTTCTTC.

This clonotype came up many times. The CDR3 DNA follows: TGTGCCACCAGTGATATGCAGGCAGGTCAAGAGACCCAGTACTTC. This gives the protein CATSDMQAGQETQYF. The V and J genes are TRBV24-1 and TRBJ2-5; unclear D gene. The CDR3 spans 15 residues. V was clipped by 3 bases and J by 2 bases, with 12 bases between them. Germline CDR1 KGHDR, CDR2 SFDVKD.

This clonotype has a single count. The chain joins TRBV5-1 to TRBJ2-3; no reliable D call. V was cut by 0 bases and J by 4 bases, with 15 bases left in between. Germline lookup yields CDR1 SGHRS and CDR2 YFSETQ. CDR3 length equals 16 residues. The CDR3 DNA reads TGCGCCAGCAGCTTGGTTGCAGGAATGGTTTCAGATACGCAGTATTTT. It codes for CASSLVAGMVSDTQYF.

This clonotype appeared a few times. This rearrangement joins TRBV9 to TRBJ2-7, with a tentative D call TRBD1 (6 bases). With 0 bases removed from V and 5 bases from J, the gap between germline ends came to 18 bases. The CDR3 sequence is 16 residues long. Germline loops: CDR1 SGDLS, CDR2 YYNGEE. CDR3 region: CASSVALDSHLHEQYF. Here the CDR3 DNA reads TGTGCCAGCAGCGTAGCCCTGGACAGCCATCTCCACGAGCAGTACTTC.

The CDR3 DNA reads TGTGCCAGCAGCTGGCTCTTTGCGGGCTCCTACAATGAGCAGTTCTTC. This gives the protein CASSWLFAGSYNEQFF. V and J are TRBV14 and TRBJ2-1; D perhaps matches TRBD2 (5 bases). Germline CDR1 and CDR2: SGHDN and FVKESK. Trimming cost V 5 bases and J 0 bases, with 14 bases left between them. This CDR3 has 16 residues.

This clonotype was observed many times. This rearrangement joins TRBV29-1 to TRBJ2-5, with D perhaps matching TRBD2 (6 bases). This CDR3 has 16 residues. V was shortened by 2 bases and J by 4 bases, with 20 bases between the two germline ends. Germline CDR1 and CDR2: SQVTM and ANQGSEA. CDR3 in DNA: TGCAGCGTTGAAAACATCATTTGGGGGGAGCCAGAGACCCAGTACTTC. Amino acids: CSVENIIWGEPETQYF.

The chain carries TRBV2 and TRBJ1-6, with unresolved D. V shed 7 bases and J shed 9 bases, with 10 bases lying between them. In germline, CDR1 is SNHLY, CDR2 FYNNEI. The length of the CDR3 is 12 residues. The CDR3 sequence: CASILGGSPLHF. CDR3 bases: TGTGCCAGCATCCTCGGTGGTTCACCCCTCCACTTT.

The table lists this clonotype with many counts. This rearrangement joins TRBV4-3 to TRBJ2-1, with 7 positions matching TRBD2. The CDR3 loop spans 17 amino acids. The trim removed 2 bases at V and 2 bases at J, leaving 9 bases unmatched. Germline CDR1 reads LGHNA; CDR2 reads YSLEER. As DNA, the CDR3 is TGCGCCAGCAGCCAACGTGCCTTGGCGGGAGCCTACAATGAGCAGTTCTTC. This encodes CASSQRALAGAYNEQFF.